This TCR beta chain was found in a study of blood T cell repertoires in COVID-19. As for the study in general: The United States, Italy and Spain provided the acute and convalescent COVID-19 samples. Sample material is recorded as cDNA or gDNA derived from T cells, B-cell-depleted T cells, or PBMCs.

Original handling: Amplified reference gene primers provided the basis for estimating nucleated cell counts. Measured with immunoSEQ multiplex PCR; TCRdb has only the in-frame clones, and not every one. V and J calls plus clone size are reproduced from that table; the DNA served to infer D and trimming. The data hold over 55,000 clones, with roughly 85% observed a single time. The V gene's germline CDR1 is SGHAT and CDR2 FQNNGV. The CDR3 loop spans 18 amino acids. V trimming: 1 base; J trimming: 5 bases; junction bases outside the gene matches: 10. This clone was recorded only once. Input material: peripheral blood. The V call is TRBV11-2, the J call TRBJ2-5; TRBD2 agrees at 13 bases. The sequence came from a man aged 50 to 59 with acute or convalescent COVID-19. The chain's CDR3 is CASSLGRLAGGQQETQYF. DNA for the CDR3: TGTGCCAGCAGCTTAGGCAGACTAGCGGGGGGCCAACAGGAGACCCAGTACTTC.